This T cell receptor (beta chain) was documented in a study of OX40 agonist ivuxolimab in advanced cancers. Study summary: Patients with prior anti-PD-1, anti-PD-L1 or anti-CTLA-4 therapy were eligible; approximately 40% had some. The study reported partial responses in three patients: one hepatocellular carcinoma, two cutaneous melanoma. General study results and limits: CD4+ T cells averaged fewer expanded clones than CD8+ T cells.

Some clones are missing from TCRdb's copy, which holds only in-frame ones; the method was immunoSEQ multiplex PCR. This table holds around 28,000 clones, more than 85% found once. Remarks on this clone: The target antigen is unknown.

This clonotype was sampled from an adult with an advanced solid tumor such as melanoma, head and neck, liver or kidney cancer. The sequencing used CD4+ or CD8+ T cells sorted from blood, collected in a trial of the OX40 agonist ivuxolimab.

The CDR3 DNA follows: TGTGCCAGTAGTACTCCTTCGGAAGGATATTCACCCCTCCACTTT. This sequence encodes CASSTPSEGYSPLHF. J is TRBJ1-6 and V is TRBV19; D gene uncertain. This CDR3 is 15 amino acids long. Trimming cost V 4 bases and J 8 bases, with 15 bases left between them. Germline CDR1 LNHDA, CDR2 SQIVND (reference sequence).